This passage covers 2 T cell receptor beta chains from one sample sequenced in a study of radiotherapy plus CTLA-4 blockade in lung cancer. Produced via immunoSEQ multiplex PCR; TCRdb's table is partial and in-frame only. This table has 60,000 to 75,000 clones, around 77% appearing once. Source: peripheral blood, taken from a patient treated with radiotherapy plus ipilimumab. The origin of the receptors is a human donor with non-small cell lung cancer whose response to radiotherapy plus ipilimumab could not be evaluated. Some clones in this sample may be carry-over from other donors' samples.

This chain links TRBV9 with TRBJ1-2, with TRBD1 identical over 8 bases. V lost 1 base, J lost 8 bases, and 7 bases stayed unmatched. Germline V gene sequence: CDR1 SGDLS, CDR2 YYNGEE. This CDR3 region has 14 residues. The CDR3 DNA sequence: TGTGCCAGCAGCGTAACAGGGGGGCGCGGGGGCTACACCTTC. Translating it yields CASSVTGGRGGYTF.

The chain couples TRBV29-1 to TRBJ2-7; no firm D call. V was clipped by 6 bases and J by 3 bases, with 9 bases between them. In germline, CDR1 is SQVTM, CDR2 ANQGSEA. CDR3 length: 11 residues. DNA for the CDR3: TGCAGCGTGCTATTCGGCTACGAGCAGTACTTC. Translation: CSVLFGYEQYF.